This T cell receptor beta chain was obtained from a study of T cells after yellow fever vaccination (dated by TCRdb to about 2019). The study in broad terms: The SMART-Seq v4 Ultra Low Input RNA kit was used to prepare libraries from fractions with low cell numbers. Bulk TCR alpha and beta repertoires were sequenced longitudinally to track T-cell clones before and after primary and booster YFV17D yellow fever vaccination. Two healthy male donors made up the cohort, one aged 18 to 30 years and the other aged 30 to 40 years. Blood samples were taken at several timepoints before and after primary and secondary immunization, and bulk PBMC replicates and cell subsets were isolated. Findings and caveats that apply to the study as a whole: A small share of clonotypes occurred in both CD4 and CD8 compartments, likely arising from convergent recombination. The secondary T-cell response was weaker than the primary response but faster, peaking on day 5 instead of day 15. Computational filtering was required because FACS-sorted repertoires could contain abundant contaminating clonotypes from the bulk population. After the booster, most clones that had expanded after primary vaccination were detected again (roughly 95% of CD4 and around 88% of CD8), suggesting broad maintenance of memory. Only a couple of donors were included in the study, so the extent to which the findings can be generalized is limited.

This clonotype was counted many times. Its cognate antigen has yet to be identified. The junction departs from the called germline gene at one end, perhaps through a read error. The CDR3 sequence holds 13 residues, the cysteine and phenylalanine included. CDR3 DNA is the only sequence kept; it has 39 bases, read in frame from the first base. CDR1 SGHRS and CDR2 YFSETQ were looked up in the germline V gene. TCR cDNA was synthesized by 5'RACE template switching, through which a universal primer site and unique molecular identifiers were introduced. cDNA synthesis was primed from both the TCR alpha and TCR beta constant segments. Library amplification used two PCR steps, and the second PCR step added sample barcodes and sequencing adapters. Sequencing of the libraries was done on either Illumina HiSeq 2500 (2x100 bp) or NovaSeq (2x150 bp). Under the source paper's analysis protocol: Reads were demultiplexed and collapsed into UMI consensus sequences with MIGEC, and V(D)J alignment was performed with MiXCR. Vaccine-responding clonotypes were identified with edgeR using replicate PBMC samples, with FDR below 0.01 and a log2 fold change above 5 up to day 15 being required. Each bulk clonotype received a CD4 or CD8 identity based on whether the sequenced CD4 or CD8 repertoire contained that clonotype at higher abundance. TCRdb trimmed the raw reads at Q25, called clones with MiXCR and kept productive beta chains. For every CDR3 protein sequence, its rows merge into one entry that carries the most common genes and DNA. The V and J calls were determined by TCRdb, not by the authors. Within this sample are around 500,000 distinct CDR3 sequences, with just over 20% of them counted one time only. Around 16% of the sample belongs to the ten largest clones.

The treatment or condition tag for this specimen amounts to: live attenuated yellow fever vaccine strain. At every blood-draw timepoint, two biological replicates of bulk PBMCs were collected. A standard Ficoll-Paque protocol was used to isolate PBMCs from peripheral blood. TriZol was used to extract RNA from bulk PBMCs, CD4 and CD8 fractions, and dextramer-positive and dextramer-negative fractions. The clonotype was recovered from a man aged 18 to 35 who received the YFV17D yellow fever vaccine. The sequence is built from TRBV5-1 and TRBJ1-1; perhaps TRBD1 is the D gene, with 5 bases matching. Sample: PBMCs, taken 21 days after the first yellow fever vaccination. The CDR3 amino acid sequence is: CASSFQGNTEAFF. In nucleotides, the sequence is TGTGCCAGCAGCTTTCAGGGGAACACTGAAGCTTTCTTT.